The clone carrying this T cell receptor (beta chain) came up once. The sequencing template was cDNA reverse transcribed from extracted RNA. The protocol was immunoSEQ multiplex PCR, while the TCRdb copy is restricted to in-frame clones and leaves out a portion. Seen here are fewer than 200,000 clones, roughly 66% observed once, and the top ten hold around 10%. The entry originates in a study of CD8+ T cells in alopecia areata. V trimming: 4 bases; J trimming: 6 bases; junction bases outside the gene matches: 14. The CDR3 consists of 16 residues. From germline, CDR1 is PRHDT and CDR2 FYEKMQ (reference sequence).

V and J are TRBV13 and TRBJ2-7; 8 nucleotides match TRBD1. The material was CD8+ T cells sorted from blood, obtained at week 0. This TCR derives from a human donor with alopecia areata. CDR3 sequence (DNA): TGTGCCAGCAGCTCCGCAGGGGGCGATAACCCGGGCGAGCAGTACTTC. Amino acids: CASSSAGGDNPGEQYF.